These T cell receptor beta chains were read from a single sample in a study of T cells in Graves' hyperthyroidism and ophthalmopathy. MiXCR, run by TCRdb on the multiplex PCR reads, gives a single entry per CDR3 protein. The sample includes a few hundred thousand distinct CDR3 sequences, less than 20% of them seen just once. The material sequenced was blood. The receptors originated from a man aged 18 to 29 with Graves' ophthalmopathy. The CDR3 runs from the conserved cysteine through the conserved F or W.

TRBV28	TRBJ1-4	CASSFGSTDYYNEKLFF
TRBV18	TRBJ2-5	CASSLDQYQETQYF
TRBV20-1	TRBJ2-2	CSVNTGGPFTGELFF
TRBV5-4	TRBJ2-4	CASSAGTGGAKNIQYF
TRBV20-1	TRBJ2-1	CSASRLGRGGIDEQFF
TRBV6-1	TRBJ2-1	CASSEDAGGRDEQFF
TRBV5-1	TRBJ2-1	CASSKGLGVYEQFF
TRBV24-1	TRBJ2-3	CATTAGRGSTDTQYF
TRBV13	TRBJ1-1	CASSRSGTGGLHTEAFF
TRBV20-1	TRBJ2-1	CSAREPGQEYNEQFF
TRBV27	TRBJ2-2	CASSLLGLGNTGELFF
TRBV3-1	TRBJ1-1	CASSQDYRGTEAFF
TRBV28	TRBJ2-1	CASSQPGQGYNEQFF
TRBV15	TRBJ1-1	CATSRDRLVTQAFF
TRBV9	TRBJ1-5	CASSVEPENQPQHF
TRBV10-3	TRBJ2-3	CAIRTSGGPTDTQYF
TRBV19	TRBJ2-3	CASSGGAADTQYF
TRBV27	TRBJ1-1	CASSPHVMNTEAFF
TRBV6-1	TRBJ1-2	CASTPTGKDGYTF
TRBV19	TRBJ1-4	CASSNRQSNEKLFF
TRBV13	TRBJ2-7	CASSKIQGSGEQYF
TRBV20-1	TRBJ1-1	CSARDEGVRNTEAFF
TRBV20-1	TRBJ2-5	CSARDRGRETQYF
TRBV5-1	TRBJ2-2	CVSREAPNTGELFF
TRBV5-1	TRBJ2-1	CASSLGLAGGSSTNEQFF
TRBV10-3	TRBJ2-2	CAIGGTGDAGELFF
TRBV7-8	TRBJ1-6	CASSLDAGLFRSPLHF
TRBV3-1	TRBJ1-2	CASSQAGQGEYYGYTF
TRBV6-1	TRBJ1-2	CASTRTGEIDGYTF
TRBV3-1	TRBJ1-4	CASSQDLANEKLFF
TRBV3-1	TRBJ2-5	CASSLGSSGETQYF
TRBV7-9	TRBJ1-1	CASQTGIEAFF
TRBV10-2	TRBJ1-1	CASQGLGNTEAFF
TRBV10-3	TRBJ2-2	CAIASGGYTGELFF
TRBV12-3/TRBV12-4	TRBJ1-5	CASSLPLSNQPQHF
TRBV13	TRBJ1-1	CASTLLDGNTEAFF
TRBV18	TRBJ2-1	CASSPRSGHNGFF
TRBV2	TRBJ1-1	CASRDNGLGTEAFF
TRBV7-9	TRBJ2-3	CASSRDSSGRRTDTQYF
TRBV5-1	TRBJ1-4	CASSSGQGHEKLFF
TRBV5-8	TRBJ1-1	CASSQNRAHTEAFF
TRBV20-1	TRBJ1-1	CSAVLAVMNTEAFF
TRBV20-1	TRBJ1-2	CSAMGQEDYGYTF
TRBV5-1	TRBJ2-7	CASSLGTVPAEQYF
TRBV18	TRBJ2-2	CASSLQRWHTGELFF
TRBV10-3	TRBJ1-1	CAITPRENTEAFF
TRBV7-8	TRBJ1-1	CASSPKRGGSPNTEAFF
TRBV6-1	TRBJ2-1	CASSLSSGGEQFF
TRBV12-3/TRBV12-4	TRBJ2-3	CASKLSGTGDADTQYF
TRBV11-2	TRBJ2-1	CASSPLHDRPKRNEQFF
TRBV2	TRBJ1-2	CASWGTEENYGYTF
TRBV10-3	TRBJ1-1	CAISPHELAEAFF